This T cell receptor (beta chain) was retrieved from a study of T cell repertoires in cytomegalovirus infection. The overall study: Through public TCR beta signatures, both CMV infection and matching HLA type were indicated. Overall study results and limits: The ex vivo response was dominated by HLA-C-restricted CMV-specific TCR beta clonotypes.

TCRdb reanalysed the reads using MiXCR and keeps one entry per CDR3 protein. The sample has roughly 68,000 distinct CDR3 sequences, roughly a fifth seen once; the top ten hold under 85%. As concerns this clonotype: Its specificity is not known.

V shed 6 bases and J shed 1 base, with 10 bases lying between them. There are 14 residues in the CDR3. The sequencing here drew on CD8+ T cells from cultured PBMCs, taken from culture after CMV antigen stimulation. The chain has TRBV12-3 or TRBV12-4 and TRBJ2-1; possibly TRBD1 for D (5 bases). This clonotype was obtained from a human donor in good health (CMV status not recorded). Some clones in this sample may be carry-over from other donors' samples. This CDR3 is CASSSGSSYNEQFF. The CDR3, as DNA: TGTGCCAGCAGCTCAGGGTCTTCCTACAATGAGCAGTTCTTC.